These 12 T cell receptor beta chains share one sample of origin, sequenced in a study of identical twins. Each CDR3 protein is one row after TCRdb ran MiXCR on the 5' RACE reads. Among hundreds of thousands of distinct CDR3 sequences, about 20% were seen once, and the ten largest hold roughly 4%. These data were likewise used in another study, on T cells expressing NK-cell markers.

Sequenced input: PBMCs. These receptor sequences come from a woman under 30 in good health.

This clonotype was seen a few times. The chain couples TRBV30 to TRBJ1-5, with D uncertain. The CDR3 totals 14 residues. V lost 2 bases to trimming and J lost 6 bases, with 14 bases between them. Germline CDR1 GTSNPN, CDR2 SVGIG (reference sequence). CDR3 in DNA: TGTGCCTGGAGTTTCACCCGCTCCGGTCAGCCCCAGCATTTT. Protein product: CAWSFTRSGQPQHF.

This clonotype was recorded a few times. The chain's CDR3 is CASRTLPGFGQPQHF. In nucleotides, the CDR3 is TGTGCCAGTAGAACCCTCCCAGGGTTCGGTCAGCCCCAGCATTTT. The V call is TRBV19, the J call TRBJ1-5; weak D call: TRBD1 (5 bases). The CDR3 is made up of 15 amino acids. In germline, CDR1 is LNHDA, CDR2 SQIVND (reference sequence). Trimming shortened V by 6 bases and J by 6 bases, and 18 bases separated the two germline ends.

In this sample, this clonotype turned up a few times. The chain is built from TRBV19 and TRBJ1-6; tentatively, D is TRBD1 (5 bases). The V end lost 0 bases, the J end lost 7 bases, and 7 bases lay between the germline ends. Germline V gives CDR1 LNHDA, CDR2 SQIVND (reference sequence). The CDR3 contains 14 residues. The CDR3 reads CASSIERGNSPLHF. The CDR3 coding sequence is TGTGCCAGTAGTATAGAAAGGGGAAATTCACCCCTCCACTTT. Full variable domain (missing parts from reference TRBV19 and TRBJ1-6): DGGITQSPKYLFRKEGQNVTLSCEQNLNHDAMYWYRQDPGQGLRLIYYSQIVNDFQKGDIAEGYSVSREKKESFPLTVTSAQKNPTAFYLCASSIERGNSPLHFGNGTRLTVT.

The rearrangement joins TRBV15 to TRBJ1-4; TRBD1 is a possible D gene (6 bases). Germline V lookup: CDR1 LNHNV, CDR2 YYDKDF (reference sequence). The CDR3 spans 16 residues. Trimming took 0 bases from V and 4 from J, leaving 12 bases between them. For the CDR3, the DNA is TGTGCCACCAGCAGAGAGATGAGGGGGGTTAATGAAAAACTGTTTTTT. Amino acid sequence: CATSREMRGVNEKLFF.

The genes are TRBV6-1 and TRBJ2-4, with D possibly matching TRBD1 (7 bases). Germline V gene lookup returns CDR1 MNHNS and CDR2 SASEGT. Trimming stripped 0 bases from V and 3 bases from J, with 15 bases between. This CDR3 is 17 amino acids long. The CDR3 region has the DNA TGTGCCAGCAGTGAAGCGCTTCGGCAGGGGGGCAAAAACATTCAGTACTTC. Its translation: CASSEALRQGGKNIQYF.

This clonotype was counted only a few times. The CDR3 DNA follows: TGCAGCGTTGAAGATCAGCGGGGACGCGGCTACACCTTC. Amino acid sequence: CSVEDQRGRGYTF. J is TRBJ1-2 and V is TRBV29-1, with a weak D call TRBD1 (5 bases). The CDR3 consists of 13 residues. In germline, CDR1 is SQVTM, CDR2 ANQGSEA. V lost 0 bases, J lost 8 bases, and 13 bases lay in between.

This clonotype was detected a few times. The chain has TRBV12-3 or TRBV12-4 and TRBJ1-2; D is uncertain. The CDR3 covers 13 residues. V shed 3 bases and J shed 4 bases, with 9 bases lying between them. The CDR3 DNA sequence: TGTGCCAGCAGTTTGAGCTACCTCTATGGCTACACCTTC. This codes for CASSLSYLYGYTF.

This clonotype was recorded many times. The chain employs TRBV6-5 and TRBJ2-1; D is possibly TRBD2 (7 bases). The CDR3 is 14 amino acids. V lost 4 bases, J lost 8 bases, and 15 bases lay in between. Germline CDR1 is MNHEY and CDR2 is SVGAGI. CDR3 nucleotide sequence: TGTGCCAGCAGTTTGCTAGGAGGGGGGGATGAGCAGTTCTTC. It encodes CASSLLGGGDEQFF.

This clonotype has only a few counts. The rearrangement joins TRBV12-3 or TRBV12-4 to TRBJ2-1, with 13 bases identical to TRBD2. V dropped 3 bases and J dropped 4; count of bases not matched to a gene: 6. This CDR3 contains 17 residues. CDR3 in DNA: TGTGCCAGCAGTTTTAAAGGGACTAGCGGGGCTTACAATGAGCAGTTCTTC. Residues: CASSFKGTSGAYNEQFF.

Concerning this clonotype: A much bigger clone sits one base away, suggesting this may be a read error. The rearrangement joins TRBV3-1 to TRBJ2-7; D is unclear. The V gene lost 4 bases and the J gene lost 3 bases, with 13 bases spanning the gap. The CDR3 extends over 14 amino acids. CDR1 and CDR2 (germline): LGHDT, YNNKEL (reference sequence). DNA of the CDR3: TGTGCCAGCAGCCCCAAGATTAGTGACTACGAGCAGTACTTC. Protein sequence: CASSPKISDYEQYF.

V usage is TRBV7-2 and J usage is TRBJ2-3, with 8 positions matching TRBD2. Germline V gene data show CDR1 as SGHTA and CDR2 as FQGNSA. The CDR3 has 18 amino acids. The junction had 9 bases not matched to a gene; V was cut back by 0 bases and J by 1 base. For the CDR3, the DNA is TGTGCCAGCAGCTTAGCCACCATTGCGGGAGGCCGCACAGATACGCAGTATTTT. Translated: CASSLATIAGGRTDTQYF.

This rearrangement joins TRBV6-4 to TRBJ2-3, with 8 bases identical to TRBD2. CDR3 length: 14 amino acids. The germline gives CDR1 MRHNA, CDR2 SNTAGT. The junction had 4 bases not matched to a gene; V was cut back by 4 bases and J by 4 bases. The CDR3 nucleotides read TGTGCCAGCAGTGTGGCGGGAGGTGCAGATACGCAGTATTTT. Protein: CASSVAGGADTQYF.